The 10 T cell receptor beta chains presented below share a single source sample, sequenced in a study of Ad26.COV2.S vaccination and SARS-CoV-2 variants. TCRdb keeps only in-frame clones here, not all; method: immunoSEQ multiplex PCR. The table includes about 350,000 clones, about 87% detected once. Treatment indicated: some 20 received Ad26.COV2.S at low or high dose, single or two shots; about 5 received placebo; per-sample allocation not given. Following the first vaccine or placebo injection, samples were taken on day 63. Specimen: peripheral blood, collected in a trial of Ad26.COV2.S vaccine versus placebo. The receptor source for this set is a person aged 18-65 years who received the Ad26.COV2.S COVID-19 vaccine or a placebo.

The V call is TRBV28, the J call TRBJ2-3, with no clear D. There are 17 residues in the CDR3. Trimming left V 3 bases short and J 2 bases short, with 18 bases between. Germline CDR1 and CDR2: MDHEN and SYDVKM. The CDR3 sequence: CASSFLAIQITTDTQYF. CDR3 in DNA: TGTGCCAGCAGTTTCCTTGCGATCCAAATTACCACAGATACGCAGTATTTT.

The rearrangement joins TRBV7-3 to TRBJ2-1; a possible D gene is TRBD2 (5 bases). V was trimmed by 3 bases and J by 3 bases, leaving 9 bases between them. This CDR3 has 14 residues. CDR1 and CDR2 (germline): SGHTA, FQGTGA. The CDR3: CASSFPDFYNEQFF. DNA for the CDR3: TGTGCCAGCAGCTTTCCGGACTTCTACAATGAGCAGTTCTTC.

The J gene is TRBJ1-4, the V gene TRBV15, with D unclear. Trimming cost V 1 base and J 8 bases, with 11 bases left between them. This CDR3 spans 14 amino acids. Per germline, CDR1 LNHNV and CDR2 YYDKDF (reference sequence). CDR3 loop: CATSRGGASEKLFF. DNA of the CDR3: TGTGCCACCAGCAGAGGTGGTGCTTCGGAAAAACTGTTTTTT.

This rearrangement joins TRBV6-2 or TRBV6-3 to TRBJ2-3, with 8 bases matching TRBD2. Trimming at V came to 6 bases and at J to 0 bases, leaving 2 bases not matched to a gene. CDR1 is MNHEY and CDR2 is SVGEGT in the germline V gene. The CDR3 is 14 amino acids. CDR3 in amino acids: CASSSSGSTDTQYF. The CDR3 nucleotides are TGTGCCAGCAGCTCTAGCGGGAGCACAGATACGCAGTATTTT.

The CDR3 protein is CAWSVLLLGQGLCYGYTF. The CDR3, as DNA: TGTGCCTGGAGTGTACTACTATTGGGACAGGGGTTATGCTATGGCTACACCTTC. V usage is TRBV30 and J usage is TRBJ1-2, with 10 bases lining up with TRBD1. The CDR3 totals 18 residues. CDR1 is GTSNPN and CDR2 is SVGIG in the germline V gene (reference sequence). J lost 4 bases, V lost 0 bases, and 14 bases had no gene match.

The V call is TRBV5-5, the J call TRBJ2-7; 14 bases match TRBD2. V shed 4 bases and J 8 bases; nucleotides not matched to a gene: 11. CDR1 is SGHKS, CDR2 YYEKEE, per germline (reference sequence). CDR3 length equals 16 residues. The CDR3 spells CASSMAPGLAGEQQYF. Written as DNA, the CDR3 is TGTGCCAGCAGCATGGCCCCGGGACTAGCGGGAGAGCAGCAGTACTTC.

J is TRBJ2-2 and V is TRBV3-1 (or the pseudogene TRBV3-2); D not certain. Per the germline V gene, CDR1 is LGHDT and CDR2 is YNNKEL (reference sequence). The CDR3 consists of 17 residues. Trimming shortened V by 0 bases and J by 1 base, and 12 bases separated the two germline ends. CDR3 DNA: TGTGCCAGCAGCCAAGATGGTGTAATAGGGAACACCGGGGAGCTGTTTTTT. Translating gives CASSQDGVIGNTGELFF.

This chain connects TRBV10-3 to TRBJ2-5; D could derive from TRBD1 or TRBD2 (5 bases each). The length of the CDR3 is 17 residues. V was shortened by 4 bases and J by 1 base, with 19 bases between the two germline ends. Germline V gene data show CDR1 as ENHRY and CDR2 as SYGVKD. The chain's CDR3 is CAISAPGTQDPQETQYF. The CDR3 bases are TGTGCCATCAGTGCCCCCGGGACCCAAGATCCCCAAGAGACCCAGTACTTC.

This rearrangement joins TRBV6-1 to TRBJ2-7; 7 bases agree with TRBD1. Per the germline V gene, CDR1 is MNHNS and CDR2 is SASEGT. CDR3 length: 16 residues. J gave up 2 bases and V 4 bases, and 11 bases lay outside the gene matches. CDR3 DNA sequence: TGTGCCAGCAGTGGAGGCCTCGGGACAGCCACCTACGAGCAGTACTTC. Protein: CASSGGLGTATYEQYF.

The V gene is TRBV28, the J gene TRBJ2-4; the match to TRBD2 covers 7 bases. J lost 1 base, V lost 7 bases, and 16 bases had no gene match. This CDR3 is built from 18 residues. Germline CDR1 reads MDHEN; CDR2 reads SYDVKM. The CDR3 reads CASNNLAEPQTAKNIQYF. CDR3 coding DNA: TGTGCCAGCAACAATCTAGCGGAGCCCCAGACGGCCAAAAACATTCAGTACTTC.